This T cell receptor (beta chain) was obtained from a study of molecular identifiers for immune sequencing clone quantification. Study-wide findings and caveats: It was shown that clones above 20 RNA copies held over 97% of effector molecules, but under 1% in naive cells.

From the PCR reads, TCRdb called clonotypes with MiXCR, one entry per CDR3 protein. The sample comprises approximately 500,000 distinct CDR3 sequences, roughly 23% of which are singletons, and 0.84% rests with the top ten. Of note for this clonotype: No antigen is known for it.

The germline V and J ends were trimmed by 0 bases and 4 bases, with 15 bases remaining between them. Germline V gene lookup returns CDR1 DFQATT and CDR2 SNEGSKA (reference sequence). This CDR3 is built from 15 residues. The origin of this receptor is a human donor in good health. Some libraries in this study had Jurkat cell RNA spiked in. Sequencing was performed on naive CD8+ T cells from blood, with Jurkat cell RNA spiked in. The subset here: FACS-sorted CD8+CD4-CCR7+CD45RA+ naive T cells. The chain has TRBV20-1 and TRBJ2-5; TRBD1 might be the D (5 bases). Written as DNA, the CDR3 is TGCAGTGCTAGAGATAGAAGGGGCGCGTTAGAGACCCAGTACTTC. This codes for CSARDRRGALETQYF.